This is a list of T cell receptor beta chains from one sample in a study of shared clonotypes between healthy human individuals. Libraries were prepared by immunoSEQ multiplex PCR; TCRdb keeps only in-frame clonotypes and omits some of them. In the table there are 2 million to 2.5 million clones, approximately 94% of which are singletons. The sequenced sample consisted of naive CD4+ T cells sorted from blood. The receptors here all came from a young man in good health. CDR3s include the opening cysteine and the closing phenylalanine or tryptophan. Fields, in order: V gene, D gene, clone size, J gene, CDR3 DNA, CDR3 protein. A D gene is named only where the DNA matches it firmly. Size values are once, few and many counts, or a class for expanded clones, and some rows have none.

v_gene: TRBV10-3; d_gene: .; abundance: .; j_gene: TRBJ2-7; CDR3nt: TGTGCCACCAACGAGAGATACGAGCAGTACTTC; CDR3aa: CATNERYEQYF
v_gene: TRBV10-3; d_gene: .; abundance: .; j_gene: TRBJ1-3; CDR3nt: TGTGCCATCAGTGAGGGCAGGGTAGGAAACACCATATATTTT; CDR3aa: CAISEGRVGNTIYF
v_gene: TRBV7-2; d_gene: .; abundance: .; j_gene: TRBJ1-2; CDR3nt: TGTGCCAGCAGCTTGGCGCGAGTTTACGGCTACACCTTC; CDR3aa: CASSLARVYGYTF
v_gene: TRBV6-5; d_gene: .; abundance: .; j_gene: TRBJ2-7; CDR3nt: TGTGCCACAAGGGTGGATCGAGTCGAAGTTATGAACTTC; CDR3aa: CATRVDRVEVMNF
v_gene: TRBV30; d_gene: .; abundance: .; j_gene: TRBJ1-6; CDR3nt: TGTGCCTTGGGACGGGGGAATTCACCCCTCCACTTT; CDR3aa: CALGRGNSPLHF
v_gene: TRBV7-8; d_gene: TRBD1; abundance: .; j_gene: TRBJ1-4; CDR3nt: TGTGCCAGCAGCTTCGTAGGGGGCCCAACTAATGAAAAACTGTTTTTT; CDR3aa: CASSFVGGPTNEKLFF
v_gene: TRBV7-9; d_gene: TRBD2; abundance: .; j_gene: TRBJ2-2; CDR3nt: TGTGCCAGCAGCCTATTAGCGGGAGCGGCCGGGGAGCTGTTTTTT; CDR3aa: CASSLLAGAAGELFF
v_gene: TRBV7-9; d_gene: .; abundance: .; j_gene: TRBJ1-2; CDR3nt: TGTGCCAGCAGCTCCAGCGCTCGGTATGGCTACACCTTC; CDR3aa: CASSSSARYGYTF
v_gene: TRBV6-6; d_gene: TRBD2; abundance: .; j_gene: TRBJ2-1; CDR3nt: TGTGCCAGCAGTTTCCTAGCGGGAGGGCCGGATGAGCAGTTCTTC; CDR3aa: CASSFLAGGPDEQFF
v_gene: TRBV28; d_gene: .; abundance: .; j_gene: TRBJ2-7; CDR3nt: TGTGCCAGCAGTCAAAAATCGGGGGCCGAGCAGTACTTC; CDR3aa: CASSQKSGAEQYF
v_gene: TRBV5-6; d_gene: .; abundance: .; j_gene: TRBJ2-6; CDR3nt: TGTGCCAGCAGCGGATGGGGCTGGACCTCTGGGGCCAACGTCCTGACTTTC; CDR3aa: CASSGWGWTSGANVLTF
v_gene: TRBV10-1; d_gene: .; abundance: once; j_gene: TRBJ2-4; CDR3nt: TGCGCCAGCAGTGAATCTGGGCGGGACATTCAGTACTTC; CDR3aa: CASSESGRDIQYF
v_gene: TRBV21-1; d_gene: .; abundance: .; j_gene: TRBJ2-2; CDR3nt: TGTGCCAGCAGATCCGGGACTAGCGGCACCGGGGAGCTGTTTTTT; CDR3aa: CASRSGTSGTGELFF
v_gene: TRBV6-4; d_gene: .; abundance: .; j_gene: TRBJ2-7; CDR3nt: TGTGCCAGCAGTGAAACGACAGGTTTTGAACTCAACGAGCAGTACTTC; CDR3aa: CASSETTGFELNEQYF
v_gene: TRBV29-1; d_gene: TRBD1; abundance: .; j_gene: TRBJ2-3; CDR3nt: TGCAGCGCCCAACAGGGGGCTTTTAGCACAGATACGCAGTATTTT; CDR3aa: CSAQQGAFSTDTQYF
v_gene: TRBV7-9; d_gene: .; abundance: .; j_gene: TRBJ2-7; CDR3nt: TGTGCCAGCAGCTTGGGCGTTCTCAGAACGGGGGAGCAGTACTTC; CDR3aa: CASSLGVLRTGEQYF
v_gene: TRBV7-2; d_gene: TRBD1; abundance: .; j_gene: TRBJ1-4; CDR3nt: TGTGCCAGCAGCTTGGGACAGGACGCTATTGGTAAAAAACTGTTTTTT; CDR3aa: CASSLGQDAIGKKLFF
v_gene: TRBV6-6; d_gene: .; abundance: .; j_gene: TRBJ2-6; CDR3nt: TGTGCCAGCAGTTACAGGGCGGGCAGCCCGACAGTCCTGACTTTC; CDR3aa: CASSYRAGSPTVLTF
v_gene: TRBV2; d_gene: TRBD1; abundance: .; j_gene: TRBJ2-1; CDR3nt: TGTGCCAGCAGTGAGTCGAGGGGGCATGAGCAGTTCTTC; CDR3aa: CASSESRGHEQFF
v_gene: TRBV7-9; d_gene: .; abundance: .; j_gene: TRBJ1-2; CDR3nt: TGTGCCAGCAGCCCCTGGGGGTACTATGGCTACACCTTC; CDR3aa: CASSPWGYYGYTF
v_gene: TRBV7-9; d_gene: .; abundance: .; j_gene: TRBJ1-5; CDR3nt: TGTGCCAGCAGCACTAGCAATCAGCCCCAGCATTTT; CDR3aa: CASSTSNQPQHF
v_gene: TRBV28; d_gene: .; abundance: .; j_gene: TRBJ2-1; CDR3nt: TGTGCCAGCAGAAACCTGAGGGGTTACAATGAGCAGTTCTTC; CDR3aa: CASRNLRGYNEQFF
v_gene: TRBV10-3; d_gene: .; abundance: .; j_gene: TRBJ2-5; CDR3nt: TGTGCCATCAGTGAGTCGATAGGGTCAATGCAAGAGACCCAGTACTTC; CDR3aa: CAISESIGSMQETQYF
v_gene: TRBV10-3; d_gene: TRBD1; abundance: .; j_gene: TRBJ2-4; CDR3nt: TGTGCCACCCAGGACAGGGGGCTTGACATTCAGTACTTC; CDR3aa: CATQDRGLDIQYF
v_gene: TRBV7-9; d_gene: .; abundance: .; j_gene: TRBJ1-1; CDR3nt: TGTGCCAGCAGCTTAGAAGGGATAAGTGGTGAAGCTTTCTTT; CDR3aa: CASSLEGISGEAFF
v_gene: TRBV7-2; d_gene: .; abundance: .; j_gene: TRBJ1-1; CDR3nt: TGTGCCAGCAACTACAACACTGAAGCTTTCTTT; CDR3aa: CASNYNTEAFF
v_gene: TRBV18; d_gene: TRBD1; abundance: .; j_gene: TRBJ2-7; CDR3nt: TGTGCCAGCTCGTCAAACCGACTAGGGACAGGGTCCGGTTACGAGCAGTACTTC; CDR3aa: CASSSNRLGTGSGYEQYF
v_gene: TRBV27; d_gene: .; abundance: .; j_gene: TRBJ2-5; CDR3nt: TGTGCCAGCAGTCCAATCCTGGCGGTAAACCAAGAGACCCAGTACTTC; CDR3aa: CASSPILAVNQETQYF
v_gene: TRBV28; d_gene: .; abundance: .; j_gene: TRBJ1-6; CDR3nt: TGTGCCAGCAGTGCCCACAGGGATAATTCACCCCTCCACTTT; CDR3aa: CASSAHRDNSPLHF
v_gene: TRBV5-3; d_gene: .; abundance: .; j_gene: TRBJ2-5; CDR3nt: TGTGCCAGAACCTACGTGGCACAAGAGACCCAGTACTTC; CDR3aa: CARTYVAQETQYF
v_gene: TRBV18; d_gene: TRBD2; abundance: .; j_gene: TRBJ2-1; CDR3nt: TGTGCCAGCTCAGGTAGCGGGAGCTCCTACAATGAGCAGTTCTTC; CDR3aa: CASSGSGSSYNEQFF
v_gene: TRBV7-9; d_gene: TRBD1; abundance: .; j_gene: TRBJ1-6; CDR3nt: TGTGCCAGCAGCTCGGGACAGAGTTATAATTCACCCCTCCACTTT; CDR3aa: CASSSGQSYNSPLHF
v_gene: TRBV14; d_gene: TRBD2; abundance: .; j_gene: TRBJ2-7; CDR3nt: TGTGCCAGCAGCCATCCGGGACTAGCAGATTACGAGCAGTACTTC; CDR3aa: CASSHPGLADYEQYF
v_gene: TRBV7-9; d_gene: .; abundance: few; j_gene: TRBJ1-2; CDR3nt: TGTGCCAGCAGCTTAGCTGAGACGGCGGGCTACACCTTC; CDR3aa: CASSLAETAGYTF
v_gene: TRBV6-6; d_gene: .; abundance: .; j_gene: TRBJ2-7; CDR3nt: TGTGCCAGCAGTAGGGACATTGCCGAGCAGTACTTC; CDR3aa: CASSRDIAEQYF
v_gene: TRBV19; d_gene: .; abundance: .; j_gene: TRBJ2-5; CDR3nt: TGTGCCAGTACCCTTGGCGGGAACCAAGAGACCCAGTACTTC; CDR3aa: CASTLGGNQETQYF
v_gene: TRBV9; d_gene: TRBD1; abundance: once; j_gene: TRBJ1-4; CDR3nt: TGTGCCAGCAGCCCCAGGACAGGGGCCAGTGCAACTAATGAAAAACTGTTTTTT; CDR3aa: CASSPRTGASATNEKLFF
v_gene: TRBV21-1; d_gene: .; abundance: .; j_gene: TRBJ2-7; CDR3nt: TGTGCCAGCAGCAGGGACCCGGGACTAGGGGCCGAGCAGTACTTC; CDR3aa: CASSRDPGLGAEQYF
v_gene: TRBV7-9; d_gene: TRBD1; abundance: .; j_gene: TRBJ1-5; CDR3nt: TGTGCCAGCAGCCTGACAGGGGGGGGCAATCAGCCCCAGCATTTT; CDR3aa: CASSLTGGGNQPQHF
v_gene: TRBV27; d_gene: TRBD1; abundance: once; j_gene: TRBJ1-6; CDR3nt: TGTGCCAGCAGTTTATCTGGACAGGGCGGGACTTCACCCCTCCACTTT; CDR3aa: CASSLSGQGGTSPLHF
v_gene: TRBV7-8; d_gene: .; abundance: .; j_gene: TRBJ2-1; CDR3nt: TGTGCCAGCTTTCGGGGCGCGATATCTAGTGGCTCCTACAATGAGCAGTTCTTC; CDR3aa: CASFRGAISSGSYNEQFF
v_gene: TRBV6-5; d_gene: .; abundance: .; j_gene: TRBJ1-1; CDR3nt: TGTGCCAGCAGTCCCTCAAACCGGGACTCTCCAGCTTTCTTT; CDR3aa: CASSPSNRDSPAFF